A single T cell receptor (beta chain) is shown here with its context. The data are from a study of blood T cell repertoires in COVID-19. Study summary: Collection of acute and convalescent COVID-19 samples took place in the United States, Italy and Spain. The analysed material was cDNA or gDNA that came from T cells, B-cell-depleted T cells, or PBMCs.

In the original analysis: By means of reference gene primer amplification, nucleated cell counts were estimated. TCRdb's table, derived via immunoSEQ multiplex PCR, lists solely in-frame clones and lacks some. Clone size and V and J calls were adopted from that table, with D and trimming inferred from the DNA. Of around 260,000 clones listed, less than 90% are singletons. The CDR3 totals 11 residues. CDR1 and CDR2 (germline): SGHTA, FQGNSA. The germline V and J ends were trimmed by 6 bases and 8 bases, with 10 bases remaining between them. The TCR comes from a man aged 60 to 75 who had recovered from COVID-19. Sample: peripheral blood. The chain has TRBV7-2 and TRBJ1-2, with D possibly being TRBD1 (5 bases). CDR3 sequence reads: CASRTARGYTF. The CDR3 DNA reads TGTGCCAGCAGGACAGCACGCGGCTACACCTTC. Full variable domain (remainder filled in from reference TRBV7-2 and TRBJ1-2): GAGVSQSPSNKVTEKGKDVELRCDPISGHTALYWYRQSLGQGLEFLIYFQGNSAPDKSGLPSDRFSAERTGGSVSTLTIQRTQQEDSAVYLCASRTARGYTFGSGTRLTVV.